This T cell receptor (beta chain) was recovered during a study of T cells of healthy individuals. By share, this clonotype ranks as medium-sized. The germline CDR1 and CDR2 sequences are LGHDT and YNNKEL (reference sequence). The trim removed 1 base at V and 3 bases at J, leaving 0 bases unmatched. The CDR3 covers 15 residues. TCRdb ran MiXCR on the 5' RACE reads and lists one entry per CDR3 protein. The table has tens of thousands of distinct CDR3 sequences, roughly 16% seen once; the top ten hold around 4.7%. This TCR derives from a human donor in good health. This sequence joins TRBV3-1 and TRBJ2-2; 9 bases are a match to TRBD1. The chain's CDR3 is CASSQGDRDTGELFF. CDR3 nucleotides: TGTGCCAGCAGCCAAGGGGACAGGGACACCGGGGAGCTGTTTTTT.